This entry concerns a single T cell receptor (beta chain). This clone was recorded at least ten times. Its target antigen remains unknown. One base away there is no much larger clone; base qualities are not given. These data come from a study of metastatic and nonmetastatic thyroid tumors (dated by TCRdb to 2018 to 2021). Broadly, across the study: For patients with malignant and with benign thyroid disease, the researchers compared repertoires between peripheral blood samples and tumor or nodule tissue samples.

The method was PCR. TCRdb shows the sequencer as Illumina HiSeq 4000. High-throughput sequencing was used to profile the CDR3 region of the TCR beta-chain in every patient. The original pipeline was this. The researchers built a classifier to tell apart papillary thyroid cancer patients with distant metastasis, based on CDR3 differences among clinicopathological groups. The Shannon index was used to measure repertoire diversity, and the Morisita-Horn index was used to measure how similar tumor and blood repertoires were. TCRdb reworked the public reads: Q25 trimming with fastp, MiXCR clone assembly, productive beta chains retained. These V and J calls derive from TCRdb rather than the authors' analysis. This sample has about 16,000 clones in its table, and about 29% of those were observed once. In total, the top ten clones hold roughly 12% of the sample. Trimming costs V 7 bases and J 5 bases, and their ends lie 12 bases apart. The germline V gene specifies MDHEN as CDR1 and SYDVKM as CDR2. From the cysteine through the phenylalanine, the CDR3 covers 13 amino acids. Just CDR3 DNA is preserved here, 39 bases in frame from base 1.

Overall study results and their limits: In both blood and tumor samples, malignant tumors were reported to have significantly higher TCR beta diversity than benign nodules.

None of the patients had been given any treatment before thyroid surgery. Patient clinical samples collected from 2012 to 2018 were retrospectively analysed using T-cell receptor beta sequencing. The sequence came from a male donor with papillary thyroid cancer or a benign thyroid nodule (not recorded which). Some clones in this sample may be carry-over from other donors' samples. The sequenced material came from tumor tissue. In this chain, TRBV28 is recombined with TRBJ2-1; the D assignment is uncertain and may be TRBD1 or TRBD2, with 7 bases supporting each. The DNA reads as follows: TGTGCCAGCACCCCAGGGGGGGACAATGAGCAGTTCTTC. Translated, it reads CASTPGGDNEQFF.